A selection of T cell receptor beta chains follows, all from one sample in a study of shared clonotypes between healthy human individuals. Using immunoSEQ multiplex PCR, the repertoire was profiled, and TCRdb retains in-frame clones only, with some absent. The repertoire has 1.6 million or so clones, roughly 96% of them found once; the top ten carry 1% to 1.5%. Sequencing input: naive CD4+ T cells sorted from blood. These receptors all come from a man aged 30-40 years in good health. CDR3s leave out the opening cysteine and the closing phenylalanine or tryptophan. Clone size is not always given. Where it is, it says once, few, many or a class for expanded clones.

TRBJ1-4 | . | TRBV7-2 | ASSPRDRINEKLF
TRBJ2-2 | . | TRBV6-1 | ASNRGGANTGELF
TRBJ2-1 | . | TRBV28 | ASNSGVYNEQF
TRBJ2-6 | . | TRBV10-3 | AITPGAGANVLT
TRBJ1-1 | . | TRBV18 | ASSPITGMNTEAF
TRBJ2-1 | few | TRBV11-3 | ASSPGGNEQF
TRBJ2-5 | . | TRBV7-2 | ASSPRGWETQY
TRBJ2-1 | . | TRBV9 | ASTQGRGTYNEQF
TRBJ2-7 | . | TRBV5-1 | ASSGGGQGISYEQY
TRBJ2-5 | . | TRBV19 | ASSRGLAGALETQY
TRBJ2-1 | . | TRBV2 | ASSEQGWSEQF
TRBJ2-7 | . | TRBV29-1 | SVAGRLTYEQY
TRBJ1-4 | . | TRBV18 | ASSPGDSATNEKLF
TRBJ2-7 | . | TRBV18 | ASSPNYEQY